Presented here are 10 T cell receptor beta chains from one specimen sequenced in a study of PD-L1 blockade in urothelial cancer. TCRdb's copy holds only in-frame clones and misses some; the assay was immunoSEQ multiplex PCR. The sample yields 40,000 to 55,000 clones, about 90% seen once. Time point indicated: peripheral blood 6 weeks after treatment start. Here the sequenced sample was PBMCs, taken around atezolizumab (anti-PD-L1) treatment. These receptors came from a man between 65 and 79 years old with urothelial cancer.

V gene TRBV7-6 combines with J gene TRBJ1-4; 7 nucleotides agree with TRBD1. The CDR3 is made up of 14 amino acids. Germline V gene sequence: CDR1 SGHVS, CDR2 FNYEAQ. V shed 1 base and J 5 bases; nucleotides not matched to a gene: 1. The CDR3 DNA reads TGTGCCAGCAGCTTAGTACAGGGGAATGAAAAACTGTTTTTT. Its protein is CASSLVQGNEKLFF.

In its sample, this clone was seen once. The V call is TRBV9, the J call TRBJ2-6; D remains ambiguous. Germline assignment: CDR1 SGDLS and CDR2 YYNGEE. Trimming left V 4 bases short and J 2 bases short, with 10 bases between. CDR3 size: 15 residues. This CDR3 is CASSSYIAGANVLTF. The CDR3 DNA is TGTGCCAGCAGCAGTTACATCGCTGGGGCCAACGTCCTGACTTTC.

V usage is TRBV27 and J usage is TRBJ2-3, with D hard to call. The V end was cut by 5 bases, the J end by 13 bases, with 19 bases between. CDR3 length equals 13 residues. Germline V CDR1 and CDR2: MNHEY, SMNVEV (reference sequence). CDR3: CASSLSSFSVEYF. The DNA for the CDR3 is TGTGCCAGCAGTCTCTCCTCCTTTTCTGTAGAGTATTTT.

The chain uses TRBV11-2 and TRBJ2-7, with D uncertain. Between the trimmed V and J ends, which lost 0 bases and 3 bases, there was a span of 12 bases. CDR1 is SGHAT, CDR2 FQNNGV, per germline. CDR3 length: 15 amino acids. The CDR3, as DNA: TGTGCCAGCAGCTTAGAGGGTCAGGCGTTCTACGAGCAGTACTTC. Amino acid sequence: CASSLEGQAFYEQYF.

The V call is TRBV5-1, the J call TRBJ2-7, with D perhaps matching TRBD2 (5 bases). V lost 0 bases, J lost 2 bases, and 6 bases lay in between. The CDR3 consists of 13 residues. From germline, CDR1 is SGHRS and CDR2 YFSETQ. CDR3 protein: CASSLELAYEQYF. DNA of the CDR3: TGCGCCAGCAGCTTGGAACTAGCCTACGAGCAGTACTTC. The whole variable domain, filled in from reference TRBV5-1 and TRBJ2-7, reads KAGVTQTPRYLIKTRGQQVTLSCSPISGHRSVSWYQQTPGQGLQFLFEYFSETQRNKGNFPGRFSGRQFSNSRSEMNVSTLELGDSALYLCASSLELAYEQYFGPGTRLTVT.

The rearrangement uses TRBV11-3 and TRBJ2-1, with 13 bases that match TRBD2. Trimming removed 5 bases from V and 5 bases from J; junction bases left unmatched: 9. The CDR3 has 17 amino acids. Germline CDR1 is SGHNT and CDR2 is YENEEA. The CDR3 loop is CASSPRTSGRINNEQFF. CDR3 DNA sequence: TGTGCCAGCAGCCCCCGGACTAGCGGGAGAATCAACAATGAGCAGTTCTTC. The full variable domain, completed using reference TRBV11-3 and TRBJ2-1, is EAGVVQSPRYKIIEKKQPVAFWCNPISGHNTLYWYLQNLGQGPELLIRYENEEAVDDSQLPKDRFSAERLKGVDSTLKIQPAELGDSAVYLCASSPRTSGRINNEQFFGPGTRLTVL.

This rearrangement joins TRBV13 to TRBJ2-1; D is possibly TRBD1 (5 bases). This CDR3 region has 20 residues. V lost 1 base, J lost 0 bases, and 22 bases lay in between. Germline lookup yields CDR1 PRHDT and CDR2 FYEKMQ (reference sequence). Here the CDR3 reads CASSLDRWAQVGPSYNEQFF. CDR3 sequence (DNA): TGTGCCAGCAGCTTAGATCGGTGGGCACAGGTGGGCCCCTCCTACAATGAGCAGTTCTTC.

The CDR3 sequence is CASSLAAGGAADTQYF. CDR3 in DNA: TGCGCCAGCAGCTTGGCAGCGGGAGGAGCGGCAGATACGCAGTATTTT. The J gene is TRBJ2-3, the V gene TRBV5-1, with 9 positions matching TRBD2. The J segment lost 4 bases and the V segment lost 0 bases, leaving 6 bases of the junction unmatched. The CDR3 consists of 16 residues. Germline V gene data show CDR1 as SGHRS and CDR2 as YFSETQ.

This chain connects TRBV4-1 to TRBJ1-4, with 8 bases fitting TRBD1. Germline CDR1 is MGHRA and CDR2 is YSYEKL. CDR3 length: 14 residues. Trimming took 3 bases from V and 5 from J; bases not matched to a gene: 2. CDR3 DNA: TGCGCCAGCAGCCAGGGACAGGTAAATGAAAAACTGTTTTTT. This sequence encodes CASSQGQVNEKLFF.

The CDR3 loop is CASSPSGLDRNEQYF. The CDR3 nucleotides are TGTGCCAGCAGCCCCAGCGGACTAGATCGGAACGAGCAGTACTTC. The V and J genes are TRBV4-2 and TRBJ2-7, with TRBD2 matching over 7 bases. J gave up 5 bases and V 4 bases, and 11 bases lay outside the gene matches. The CDR3 spans 15 residues. CDR1 and CDR2 from the germline V gene are LGHNA and YNFKEQ.